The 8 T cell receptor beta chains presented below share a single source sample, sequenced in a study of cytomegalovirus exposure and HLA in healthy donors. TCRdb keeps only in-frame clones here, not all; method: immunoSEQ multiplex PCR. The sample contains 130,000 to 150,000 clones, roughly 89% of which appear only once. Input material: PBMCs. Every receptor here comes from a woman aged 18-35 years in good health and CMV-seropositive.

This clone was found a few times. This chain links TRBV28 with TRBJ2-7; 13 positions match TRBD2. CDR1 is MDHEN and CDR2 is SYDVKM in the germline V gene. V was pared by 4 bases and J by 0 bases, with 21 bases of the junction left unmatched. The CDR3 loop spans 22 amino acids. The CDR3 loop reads CASSSPFTWMTSGRTSSYEQYF. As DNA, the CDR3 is TGTGCCAGCAGTTCACCCTTTACCTGGATGACTAGCGGGAGGACTAGCTCCTACGAGCAGTACTTC. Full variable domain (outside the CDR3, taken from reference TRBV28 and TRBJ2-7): DVKVTQSSRYLVKRTGEKVFLECVQDMDHENMFWYRQDPGLGLRLIYFSYDVKMKEKGDIPEGYSVSREKKERFSLILESASTNQTSMYLCASSSPFTWMTSGRTSSYEQYFGPGTRLTVT.

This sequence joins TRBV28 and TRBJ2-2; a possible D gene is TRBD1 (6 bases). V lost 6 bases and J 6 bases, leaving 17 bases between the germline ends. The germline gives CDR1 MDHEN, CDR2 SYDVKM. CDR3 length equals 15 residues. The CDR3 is CASSQPTGWAGELFF. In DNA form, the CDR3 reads TGTGCCAGCAGCCAGCCAACAGGGTGGGCCGGGGAGCTGTTTTTT. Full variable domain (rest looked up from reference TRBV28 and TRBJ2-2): DVKVTQSSRYLVKRTGEKVFLECVQDMDHENMFWYRQDPGLGLRLIYFSYDVKMKEKGDIPEGYSVSREKKERFSLILESASTNQTSMYLCASSQPTGWAGELFFGEGSRLTVL.

CDR3 sequence reads: CAAQSGTAGIEQYF. CDR3 coding DNA: TGTGCCGCACAAAGCGGGACTGCCGGGATCGAGCAGTACTTC. The V call is TRBV10-3, the J call TRBJ2-7, with 7 bases lining up with TRBD2. V shed 11 bases and J 6 bases; nucleotides not matched to a gene: 16. Germline CDR1 ENHRY, CDR2 SYGVKD. There are 14 residues in the CDR3.

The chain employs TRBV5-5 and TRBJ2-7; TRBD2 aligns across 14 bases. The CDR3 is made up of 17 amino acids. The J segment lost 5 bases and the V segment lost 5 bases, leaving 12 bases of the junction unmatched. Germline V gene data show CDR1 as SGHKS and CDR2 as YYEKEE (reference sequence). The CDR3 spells CASRRTSGRSGSHEQYF. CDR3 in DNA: TGTGCCAGCAGGAGGACTAGCGGGAGGTCGGGTTCCCACGAGCAGTACTTC.

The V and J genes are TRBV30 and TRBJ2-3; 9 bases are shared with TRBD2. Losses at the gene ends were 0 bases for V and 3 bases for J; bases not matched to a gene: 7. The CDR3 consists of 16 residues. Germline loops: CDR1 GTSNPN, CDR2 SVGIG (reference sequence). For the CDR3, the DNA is TGTGCCTGGAGTGTGCCTAGCGGGACGGTGACAGATACGCAGTATTTT. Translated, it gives CAWSVPSGTVTDTQYF.

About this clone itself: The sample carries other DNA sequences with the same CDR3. Here the CDR3 DNA reads TGTGCCAGCAGCTTAGTACAGGGGGCGTACGAGCAGTACTTC. Translation gives CASSLVQGAYEQYF. The chain couples TRBV7-2 to TRBJ2-7, with 9 nucleotides matching TRBD1. Looked up from germline, CDR1 is SGHTA and CDR2 is FQGNSA. The CDR3 contains 14 residues. After removal of 1 base from V and 4 bases from J, the junction contained 2 bases not matched to a gene.

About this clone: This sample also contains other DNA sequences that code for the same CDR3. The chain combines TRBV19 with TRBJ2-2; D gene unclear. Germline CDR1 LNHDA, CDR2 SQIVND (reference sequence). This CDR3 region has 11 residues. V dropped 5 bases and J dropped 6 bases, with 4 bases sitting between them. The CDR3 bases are TGTGCCAGTAGTCCAGCCGGGGAGCTGTTTTTT. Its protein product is CASSPAGELFF.

This CDR3 is CASSSISGRGADTQYF. CDR3 sequence (DNA): TGTGCCAGCAGTTCCATCAGCGGGAGAGGGGCAGATACGCAGTATTTT. V is TRBV28 and J is TRBJ2-3; 8 bases map to TRBD2. CDR3 length: 16 residues. Per the germline V gene, CDR1 is MDHEN and CDR2 is SYDVKM. Unmatched junction bases numbered 10, after V lost 4 bases and J lost 4 bases. The variable domain in full, with the rest retrieved from reference TRBV28 and TRBJ2-3, is DVKVTQSSRYLVKRTGEKVFLECVQDMDHENMFWYRQDPGLGLRLIYFSYDVKMKEKGDIPEGYSVSREKKERFSLILESASTNQTSMYLCASSSISGRGADTQYFGPGTRLTVL.